What follows are 32 T cell receptor beta chains derived from one specimen sequenced in a study of blood T cell repertoires in COVID-19. Some clones are missing from TCRdb's copy, which holds only in-frame ones; the method was immunoSEQ multiplex PCR. The table lists 60,000 to 85,000 clones, more than 75% of them singletons. The sequenced sample was peripheral blood. The source is a human donor in a cohort sampled during active COVID-19.

This rearrangement joins TRBV5-1 to TRBJ2-5; 7 nucleotides align to TRBD1. This CDR3 has 15 amino acids. Germline V gene sequence: CDR1 SGHRS, CDR2 YFSETQ. V lost 5 bases, J lost 2 bases, and 9 bases stayed unmatched. This CDR3 is CASRYLGTDQETQYF. The CDR3 bases are TGCGCCAGCAGGTACCTCGGGACAGATCAAGAGACCCAGTACTTC.

The chain employs TRBV28 and TRBJ2-4; 8 bases are a match to TRBD1. This CDR3 spans 15 amino acids. Germline CDR1 MDHEN, CDR2 SYDVKM. Trimming removed 5 bases from V and 6 bases from J; junction bases left unmatched: 9. CDR3 sequence: CASSPWGTGGNIQYF. DNA for the CDR3: TGTGCCAGCAGTCCGTGGGGAACAGGGGGAAACATTCAGTACTTC.

The CDR3 DNA follows: TGTGCCAGCTCACCCTTCCCGGGGACACCTTTCTCCTACGAGCAGTACTTC. Its translation: CASSPFPGTPFSYEQYF. The chain uses TRBV18 and TRBJ2-7, with D possibly matching TRBD1 (6 bases). CDR1 is KGHSH, CDR2 LQKENI, per germline. The V end was cut by 3 bases, the J end by 0 bases, with 18 bases between. This CDR3 region has 17 residues.

This clone was observed at least ten times. The chain uses TRBV5-4 and TRBJ1-2; D ambiguous. Trimming removed 1 base from V and 2 bases from J, with 6 bases in between. Germline-derived CDR1 and CDR2 are SGHNT and YYREEE (reference sequence). The CDR3 runs 13 residues. Written as DNA, the CDR3 is TGTGCCAGCAGCTTGTTAGAGAACTATGGCTACACCTTC. Its translation is CASSLLENYGYTF.

The V gene is TRBV6-6, the J gene TRBJ2-3; 12 bases map to TRBD1. Germline CDR1 MNHNY, CDR2 SVGAGI (reference sequence). The trim removed 3 bases at V and 6 bases at J, leaving 7 bases unmatched. The CDR3 extends over 16 amino acids. The CDR3: CASSYPGQGAMDTQYF. The CDR3, as DNA: TGTGCCAGCAGTTATCCGGGACAGGGGGCGATGGATACGCAGTATTTT.

The J gene is TRBJ1-1, the V gene TRBV30; tentatively, D is TRBD1 (5 bases). CDR1 and CDR2 from the germline V gene are GTSNPN and SVGIG (reference sequence). V dropped 1 base and J dropped 2 bases, with 14 bases sitting between them. This CDR3 comprises 15 residues. The CDR3 is CAWSAATGGNTEAFF. CDR3 nucleotides: TGTGCCTGGAGTGCCGCAACGGGGGGAAACACTGAAGCTTTCTTT.

The gene calls are TRBV2 and TRBJ1-2, with 9 bases matching TRBD1. J lost 6 bases, V lost 6 bases, and 8 bases had no gene match. Looked up from germline, CDR1 is SNHLY and CDR2 is FYNNEI. This CDR3 spans 14 amino acids. The CDR3 reads CASRAGQGVHGYTF. The DNA of the CDR3 is TGTGCCAGCAGGGCGGGACAGGGAGTCCATGGCTACACCTTC. Together with reference TRBV2 and TRBJ1-2, the CDR3 gives the full variable domain: EPEVTQTPSHQVTQMGQEVILRCVPISNHLYFYWYRQILGQKVEFLVSFYNNEISEKSEIFDDQFSVERPDGSNFTLKIRSTKLEDSAMYFCASRAGQGVHGYTFGSGTRLTVV.

The chain has TRBV10-2 and TRBJ2-7, with D unclear. The CDR3 sequence is 15 residues long. Germline CDR1 reads WSHSY; CDR2 reads SAAADI. V was pared by 2 bases and J by 1 base, with 12 bases between. CDR3: CASSEDPGYSYEQYF. In DNA form, the CDR3 reads TGCGCCAGCAGTGAGGATCCAGGTTATTCCTACGAGCAGTACTTC.

The chain couples TRBV27 to TRBJ2-7; TRBD1 aligns across 8 bases. The V and J ends lost 5 bases and 2 bases, in that order; junction bases with no gene match: 11. The germline V gene has CDR1 MNHEY and CDR2 SMNVEV (reference sequence). The length of the CDR3 is 16 residues. The CDR3 loop is CASSPNPTGDPYEQYF. The CDR3, as DNA: TGTGCCAGCAGTCCAAACCCGACAGGGGACCCCTACGAGCAGTACTTC.

The chain uses TRBV5-6 and TRBJ1-1, with D uncertain. Germline CDR1 is SGHDT and CDR2 is YYEEEE. The CDR3 consists of 13 residues. V dropped 0 bases and J dropped 6 bases, with 9 bases sitting between them. The CDR3, as DNA: TGTGCCAGCAGCTTGGTGGTGAGGGCTGAAGCTTTCTTT. This translates into CASSLVVRAEAFF. Supplemented by reference TRBV5-6 and TRBJ1-1, the full variable domain reads DAGVTQSPTHLIKTRGQQVTLRCSPKSGHDTVSWYQQALGQGPQFIFQYYEEEERQRGNFPDRFSGHQFPNYSSELNVNALLLGDSALYLCASSLVVRAEAFFGQGTRLTVV.

V and J are TRBV6-6 and TRBJ2-2, with TRBD2 matching over 8 bases. The CDR3 extends over 16 amino acids. Germline V gives CDR1 MNHNY, CDR2 SVGAGI (reference sequence). V dropped 7 bases and J dropped 6; count of bases not matched to a gene: 13. The CDR3 DNA follows: TGTGCCAGCACTCACTCGCCCAGCGGGAGTGCCGGGGAGCTGTTTTTT. Translated, it gives CASTHSPSGSAGELFF.

V gene TRBV28 combines with J gene TRBJ2-7; possibly TRBD2 for D (5 bases). There are 15 residues in the CDR3. Per germline, CDR1 MDHEN and CDR2 SYDVKM. V lost 4 bases to trimming and J lost 5 bases, with 18 bases between them. CDR3 nucleotides: TGTGCCAGCAGTTACCCACCACCCGGGGTTAACGAGCAGTACTTC. It is translated as CASSYPPPGVNEQYF.

The V and J genes are TRBV10-1 and TRBJ2-1, with 9 positions matching TRBD1. Germline CDR1 and CDR2: WNHNN and SYGVQD (reference sequence). V lost 8 bases to trimming and J lost 8 bases; unmatched junction nucleotides: 10. CDR3 length: 14 residues. The CDR3 protein is CASAPGQGWDEQFF. As DNA, the CDR3 is TGCGCCAGCGCCCCGGGACAGGGTTGGGATGAGCAGTTCTTC.

The CDR3 is CASSQSGGVYYGYTF. The CDR3 region has the DNA TGTGCCAGCAGCCAATCAGGGGGCGTGTACTATGGCTACACCTTC. The chain links TRBV28 to TRBJ1-2; 8 positions agree with TRBD1. CDR1 is MDHEN and CDR2 is SYDVKM in the germline V gene. The ends lost 6 bases at V and 3 bases at J; junction bases unmatched: 9. The CDR3 totals 15 residues.

J is TRBJ2-3 and V is TRBV11-3; 12 bases map to TRBD2. The CDR3 totals 17 residues. J lost 2 bases, V lost 0 bases, and 3 bases had no gene match. CDR1 and CDR2 from the germline V gene are SGHNT and YENEEA. The CDR3 nucleotides are TGTGCCAGCAGCTTAGAAGCTAGCGGGAGGGCCACAGATACGCAGTATTTT. It codes for CASSLEASGRATDTQYF.

The chain is built from TRBV7-2 and TRBJ1-2, with a possible D match to TRBD1 (5 bases). The V gene lost 0 bases and the J gene lost 6 bases, with 11 bases spanning the gap. Germline CDR1 is SGHTA and CDR2 is FQGNSA. The CDR3 sequence is 14 residues long. The CDR3 is CASSLAQGFNGYTF. The DNA for the CDR3 is TGTGCCAGCAGCTTAGCTCAGGGTTTCAATGGCTACACCTTC.

In this sample, this clone turned up a few times. This sequence joins TRBV5-1 and TRBJ2-2; TRBD2 matches at 9 bases. The CDR3 runs to 16 residues. V shed 4 bases and J 2 bases; nucleotides not matched to a gene: 6. Per the germline V gene, CDR1 is SGHRS and CDR2 is YFSETQ. The CDR3 coding sequence is TGCGCCAGCAGCAAGAGACTAGCGGATAACACCGGGGAGCTGTTTTTT. Translation gives CASSKRLADNTGELFF.

The rearrangement links TRBV5-1 to TRBJ1-1, with TRBD1 matching 10 bases. Germline lookup yields CDR1 SGHRS and CDR2 YFSETQ. The V and J ends lost 4 bases and 8 bases, in that order; junction bases with no gene match: 11. The CDR3 is made up of 15 amino acids. Written as DNA, the CDR3 is TGCGCCAGCAGCCCACGGGGGGGACAGGGGCTAGAAGCTTTCTTT. Encoded protein: CASSPRGGQGLEAFF. The variable domain in full, completed from reference TRBV5-1 and TRBJ1-1, reads KAGVTQTPRYLIKTRGQQVTLSCSPISGHRSVSWYQQTPGQGLQFLFEYFSETQRNKGNFPGRFSGRQFSNSRSEMNVSTLELGDSALYLCASSPRGGQGLEAFFGQGTRLTVV.

The J gene is TRBJ1-1, the V gene TRBV6-5, with D possibly being TRBD1 (5 bases). Germline CDR1 is MNHEY and CDR2 is SVGAGI. The V end was cut by 10 bases, the J end by 7 bases, with 16 bases between. The CDR3 runs to 12 residues. This chain's CDR3 is CATTEGRNEAFF. The CDR3 DNA follows: TGTGCCACTACGGAGGGGAGGAATGAAGCTTTCTTT.

V is TRBV5-6 and J is TRBJ1-2, with D unclear. This CDR3 has 12 residues. CDR1 is SGHDT and CDR2 is YYEEEE in the germline V gene. Between the trimmed V and J ends, which lost 6 bases and 4 bases, there was a span of 10 bases. The CDR3 here is CASTLVGYGYTF. CDR3 in DNA: TGTGCCAGCACCCTAGTGGGCTATGGCTACACCTTC.

In its sample, this clone was seen many times. The chain uses TRBV3-1 (or the pseudogene TRBV3-2) and TRBJ1-2, with 7 bases lining up with TRBD1. The CDR3 runs to 15 residues. With V trimmed by 5 bases and J by 4 bases, 10 bases remained unmatched. Germline CDR1 reads LGHDT; CDR2 reads YNNKEL (reference sequence). The CDR3 region is CASSKGGQGVYGYTF. The CDR3 DNA reads TGTGCCAGCAGCAAAGGGGGCCAGGGGGTCTATGGCTACACCTTC.

The V and J genes are TRBV6-6 and TRBJ1-1; D is undetermined. The CDR3 has 12 residues. Germline CDR1 MNHNY, CDR2 SVGAGI (reference sequence). The V end lost 6 bases, the J end lost 0 bases, and 5 bases lay between the germline ends. CDR3 nucleotide sequence: TGTGCCAGCAGAAGCATGAACACTGAAGCTTTCTTT. Protein: CASRSMNTEAFF.

This sequence joins TRBV18 and TRBJ2-1; no definite D call. This CDR3 region has 14 residues. Germline V gives CDR1 KGHSH, CDR2 LQKENI. V lost 10 bases and J lost 0, with 13 bases in between. DNA of the CDR3: TGTGCCACAGCGCTCCTGAGCTCCTACAATGAGCAGTTCTTC. Its protein is CATALLSSYNEQFF.

This clone was recorded a few times. The chain couples TRBV7-9 to TRBJ1-2; 11 bases match TRBD1. Germline V gene sequence: CDR1 SEHNR, CDR2 FQNEAQ (reference sequence). V shed 5 bases, J shed 4 bases, and the junction held 6 bases outside the gene matches. The CDR3 is 15 amino acids. CDR3 bases: TGTGCCAGCAGCCGAGGACAGGGGGCGGGCTATGGCTACACCTTC. Protein product: CASSRGQGAGYGYTF. The full variable domain, in which reference TRBV7-9 and TRBJ1-2 provide the parts outside the CDR3, is DTGVSQNPRHKITKRGQNVTFRCDPISEHNRLYWYRQTLGQGPEFLTYFQNEAQLEKSRLLSDRFSAERPKGSFSTLEIQRTEQGDSAMYLCASSRGQGAGYGYTFGSGTRLTVV.

The chain links TRBV9 to TRBJ2-7; D is perhaps TRBD1 (6 bases). This CDR3 has 15 residues. Germline values: CDR1 SGDLS, CDR2 YYNGEE. Trimming cost V 0 bases and J 3 bases, with 13 bases left between them. The CDR3 reads CASSVGPDRDYEQYF. The CDR3 nucleotides are TGTGCCAGCAGCGTAGGACCGGACAGAGACTACGAGCAGTACTTC.

This sequence joins TRBV5-1 and TRBJ1-1; no firm D call. Germline V gene lookup returns CDR1 SGHRS and CDR2 YFSETQ. The CDR3 spans 13 residues. V gave up 3 bases and J gave up 2 bases, with 8 bases separating them. This chain's CDR3 is CASSYQDNTEAFF. As DNA, the CDR3 is TGCGCCAGCAGCTACCAGGATAACACTGAAGCTTTCTTT.

The chain is built from TRBV6-6 and TRBJ1-4; TRBD1 matches at 7 bases. The germline V gene encodes CDR1 MNHNY and CDR2 SVGAGI (reference sequence). Losses at the gene ends were 1 base for V and 3 bases for J; bases not matched to a gene: 5. The CDR3 has 16 residues. The CDR3 DNA is TGTGCCAGCAGTTACTACGGACAGGCCTCTAATGAAAAACTGTTTTTT. This gives the protein CASSYYGQASNEKLFF.

The genes are TRBV4-2 and TRBJ2-3; possible D gene TRBD2, 6 bases. The germline V gene encodes CDR1 LGHNA and CDR2 YNFKEQ. The V end lost 3 bases, the J end lost 2 bases, and 18 bases lay between the germline ends. The CDR3 sequence is 17 residues long. CDR3 region: CASSHLPTGTATDTQYF. The CDR3 DNA sequence: TGTGCCAGCAGCCACCTACCAACCGGGACTGCCACAGATACGCAGTATTTT.

Only one count was recorded for this clone. This sequence joins TRBV5-1 and TRBJ1-4; 7 bases line up with TRBD1. Per germline, CDR1 SGHRS and CDR2 YFSETQ. There are 17 residues in the CDR3. The V and J ends lost 6 bases and 8 bases, in that order; junction bases with no gene match: 19. The CDR3 reads CASTPGRDSTSGEKLFF. Written as DNA, the CDR3 is TGCGCCAGCACTCCTGGTCGGGACAGTACCTCTGGGGAAAAACTGTTTTTT.

CDR3 residues: CASRLWGGEQYF. The CDR3, as DNA: TGTGCCAGCAGATTATGGGGGGGCGAGCAGTACTTC. This sequence joins TRBV11-2 and TRBJ2-7; 7 nucleotides align to TRBD2. This CDR3 is built from 12 residues. Trimming removed 6 bases from V and 6 bases from J; junction bases left unmatched: 5. Germline V CDR1 and CDR2: SGHAT, FQNNGV.

The CDR3 loop reads CASSVSGTGALNYGYTF. The CDR3 nucleotides are TGTGCCAGCAGCGTCTCCGGGACAGGGGCGTTAAACTATGGCTACACCTTC. The chain recombines TRBV9 with TRBJ1-2, with TRBD1 identical over 10 bases. J gave up 2 bases and V 2 bases, and 9 bases lay outside the gene matches. The CDR3 runs to 17 residues. Germline values: CDR1 SGDLS, CDR2 YYNGEE.

The V call is TRBV2, the J call TRBJ2-7; 7 nucleotides agree with TRBD2. Germline CDR1 is SNHLY and CDR2 is FYNNEI. After removal of 4 bases from V and 10 bases from J, the junction contained 10 bases not matched to a gene. The CDR3 runs to 13 residues. CDR3 in DNA: TGTGCCAGCAGTGCCCAGCGGGGCGAATTTCAGTACTTC. Translating gives CASSAQRGEFQYF.